The rows below give T cell receptor beta chains drawn from one sample of a study of STAT5B mutations in CD4+ large granular lymphocyte leukemia. This table comes from immunoSEQ multiplex PCR, and its TCRdb copy is limited to in-frame clones, with some not included. In the table there are tens of thousands of clones, 69% of which are singletons. Sequencing was done on a sample of CD4+ T cells from blood buffy coats. The receptors here all came from a human donor in good health. CDR3s include the opening cysteine and the closing phenylalanine or tryptophan.

v_call cdr3_aa
TRBV2 CASREGQGKGF
TRBV7-8 CASSLGQAQTEKLFF
TRBV5-1 CASSSLVSGGNTDTQYF
TRBV4-3 CASSQDSSYNEQFF
TRBV7-2 CASSSDRGEAQHF
TRBV6-5 CASSYFGTGGQETQYF
TRBV30 CALGWGTDTQYF
TRBV30 CAWSHGTGFEAFF
TRBV11-3 CASSRRTGGPYNEQFF
TRBV5-4 CASSWTGSAEAFF
TRBV6-1 CASRSPGNNQPQHF
TRBV14 CASSWSLNTEAFF
TRBV19 CASSTPGTGEKKAFF
TRBV5-8 CASSVGYNSPLHF
TRBV28 CASSTAGVALDTGELFF
TRBV5-5 CASSLAGSNQPQHF
TRBV29-1 CSVVGGYEQYF
TRBV7-9 CASSFSQETQYF
TRBV7-2 CASSPGGGGTGELFF
TRBV19 CASSIAGGGRRGQPQHF
TRBV19 CASISLWGPSGNTIYF
TRBV5-1 CASSGGGSQETQYF
TRBV5-4 CASSSGLAGDEQFF
TRBV5-6 CASSWGVPGREETQYF
TRBV7-2 CASSAASGGAVQYF
TRBV5-1 CASTITGAKETQYF
TRBV9 CASSVGGDSGNTIYF
TRBV30 CAWNVAEFSPLHF
TRBV2 CASSFSQRGGEQYF
TRBV4-2 CASSQGQQGGNTIYF
TRBV28 CASSLHRGPGYGYTF
TRBV5-1 CASSLVGGVDTQYF
TRBV5-6 CASSTGNGEKLFF
TRBV5-6 CASSPAGGAYEQYF
TRBV20-1 CSAGQGETQYF
TRBV18 CASSPRGGPNTGELFF
TRBV9 CASSVAPGNLYEQYF
TRBV7-7 CASSSFPGEDEQFF
TRBV9 CASSGEGTEAFF
TRBV7-2 CASSPSGGNTGELFF
TRBV6-6 CASTVEPMRGYTF
TRBV5-4 CASSSRQGLPVGYTF
TRBV9 CASSVAGGGQGEQFF
TRBV4-3 CASSQDWGATDEQYF
TRBV5-1 CASSQSGTVEKLFF